This TCR beta chain is drawn from a study of cytomegalovirus exposure and HLA in healthy donors. Trimming took off 3 bases at V and 6 bases at J, with 12 bases between the two ends. Germline V gene lookup returns CDR1 SGHAT and CDR2 FQDESV (reference sequence). The CDR3 runs 13 residues. PCR involved 60 Vbeta and 13 Jbeta primers. TCRdb keeps only in-frame clones here, not all; method: immunoSEQ multiplex PCR. The sample yields 170,000 or so clones, of which the top ten take up roughly 2%. The source of this sequence is a man in his thirties or forties in good health and CMV-seronegative. Sequenced material: PBMCs. V gene TRBV11-1 combines with J gene TRBJ2-7; D is perhaps TRBD1 (5 bases). CDR3 loop: CASSFDPQGEQYF. Here the CDR3 DNA reads TGTGCCAGCAGCTTTGACCCCCAGGGCGAGCAGTACTTC.